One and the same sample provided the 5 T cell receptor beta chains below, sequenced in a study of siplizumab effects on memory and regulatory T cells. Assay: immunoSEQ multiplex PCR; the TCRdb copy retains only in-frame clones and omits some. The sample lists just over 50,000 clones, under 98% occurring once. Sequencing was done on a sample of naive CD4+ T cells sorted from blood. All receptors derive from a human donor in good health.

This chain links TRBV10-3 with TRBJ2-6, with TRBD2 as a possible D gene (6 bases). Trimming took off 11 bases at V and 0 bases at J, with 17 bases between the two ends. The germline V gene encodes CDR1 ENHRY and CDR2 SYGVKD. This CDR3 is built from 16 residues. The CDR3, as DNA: TGTGCCGTCCGGGACTCGAGACCCTCTGGGGCCAACGTCCTGACTTTC. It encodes CAVRDSRPSGANVLTF.

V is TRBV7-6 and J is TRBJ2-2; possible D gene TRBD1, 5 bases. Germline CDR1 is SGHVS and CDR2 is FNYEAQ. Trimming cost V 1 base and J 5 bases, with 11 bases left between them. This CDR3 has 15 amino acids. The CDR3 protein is CASSLDQGETGELFF. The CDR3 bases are TGTGCCAGCAGCTTAGACCAGGGTGAGACCGGGGAGCTGTTTTTT.

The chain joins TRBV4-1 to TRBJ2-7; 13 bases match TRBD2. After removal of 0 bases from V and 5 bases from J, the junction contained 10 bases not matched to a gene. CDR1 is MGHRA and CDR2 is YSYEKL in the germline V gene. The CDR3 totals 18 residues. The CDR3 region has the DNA TGCGCCAGCAGCCAAGATCCGACTAGCGGGGGGTGGTGGGACGAGCAGTACTTC. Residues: CASSQDPTSGGWWDEQYF.

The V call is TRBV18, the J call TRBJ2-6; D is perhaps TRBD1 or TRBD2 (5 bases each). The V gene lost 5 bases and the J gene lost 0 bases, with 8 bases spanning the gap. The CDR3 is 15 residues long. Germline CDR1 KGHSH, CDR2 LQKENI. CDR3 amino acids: CASSGGNSGANVLTF. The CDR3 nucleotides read TGTGCCAGCTCAGGGGGTAACTCTGGGGCCAACGTCCTGACTTTC.

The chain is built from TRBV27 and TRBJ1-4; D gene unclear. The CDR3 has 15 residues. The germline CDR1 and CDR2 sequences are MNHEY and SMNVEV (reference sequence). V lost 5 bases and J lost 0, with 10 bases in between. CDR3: CASSPLAATNEKLFF. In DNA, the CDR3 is TGTGCCAGCAGTCCCCTGGCAGCAACTAATGAAAAACTGTTTTTT.